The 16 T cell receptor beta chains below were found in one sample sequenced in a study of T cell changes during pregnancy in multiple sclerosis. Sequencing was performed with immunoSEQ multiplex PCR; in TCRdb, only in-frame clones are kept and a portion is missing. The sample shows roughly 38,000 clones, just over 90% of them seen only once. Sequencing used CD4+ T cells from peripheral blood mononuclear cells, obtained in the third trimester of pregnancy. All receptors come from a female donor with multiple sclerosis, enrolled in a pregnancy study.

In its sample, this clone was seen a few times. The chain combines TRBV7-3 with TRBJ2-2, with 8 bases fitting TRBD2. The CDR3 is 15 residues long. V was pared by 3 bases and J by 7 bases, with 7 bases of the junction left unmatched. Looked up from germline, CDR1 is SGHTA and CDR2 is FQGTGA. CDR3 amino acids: CASSFGGRHGGELFF. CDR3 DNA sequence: TGTGCCAGCAGCTTCGGCGGGAGGCATGGCGGGGAGCTGTTTTTT.

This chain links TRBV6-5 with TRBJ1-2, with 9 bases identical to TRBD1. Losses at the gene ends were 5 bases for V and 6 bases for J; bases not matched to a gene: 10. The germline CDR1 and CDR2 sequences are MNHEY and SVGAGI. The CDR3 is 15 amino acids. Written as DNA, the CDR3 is TGTGCCAGCAGTACCCGTATGGGACAGGGAAATGGCTACACCTTC. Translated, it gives CASSTRMGQGNGYTF.

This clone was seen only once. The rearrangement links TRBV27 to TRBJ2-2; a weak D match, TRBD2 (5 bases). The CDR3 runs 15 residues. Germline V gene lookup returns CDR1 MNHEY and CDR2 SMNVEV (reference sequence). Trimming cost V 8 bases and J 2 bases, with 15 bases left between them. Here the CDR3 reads CASSSRAGNTGELFF. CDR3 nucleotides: TGTGCCAGCTCCTCACGGGCGGGCAACACCGGGGAGCTGTTTTTT.

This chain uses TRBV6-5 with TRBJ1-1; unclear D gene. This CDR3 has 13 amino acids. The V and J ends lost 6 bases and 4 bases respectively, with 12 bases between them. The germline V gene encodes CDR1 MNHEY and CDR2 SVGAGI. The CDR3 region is CASSQLRGTEAFF. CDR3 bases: TGTGCCAGCAGCCAACTCCGGGGCACTGAAGCTTTCTTT.

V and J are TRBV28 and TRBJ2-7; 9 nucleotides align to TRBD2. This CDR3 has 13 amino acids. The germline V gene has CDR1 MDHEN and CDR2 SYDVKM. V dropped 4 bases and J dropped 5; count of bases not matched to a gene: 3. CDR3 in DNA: TGTGCCAGCAGTTCCGCGGGAGGGGACGAGCAGTACTTC. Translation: CASSSAGGDEQYF.

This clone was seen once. The CDR3 sequence: CASSPGQGREKLFF. The CDR3 nucleotides read TGTGCCAGCAGCCCGGGACAGGGGCGCGAAAAACTGTTTTTT. The chain joins TRBV6-5 to TRBJ1-4, with 10 positions matching TRBD1. Trimming removed 6 bases from V and 8 bases from J; junction bases left unmatched: 6. Germline values: CDR1 MNHEY, CDR2 SVGAGI. This CDR3 has 14 amino acids.

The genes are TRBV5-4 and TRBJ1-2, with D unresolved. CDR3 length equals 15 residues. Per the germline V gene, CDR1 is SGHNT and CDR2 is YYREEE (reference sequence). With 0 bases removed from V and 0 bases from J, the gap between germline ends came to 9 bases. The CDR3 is CASSLGSRANYGYTF. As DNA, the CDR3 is TGTGCCAGCAGCTTGGGGTCGCGGGCTAACTATGGCTACACCTTC.

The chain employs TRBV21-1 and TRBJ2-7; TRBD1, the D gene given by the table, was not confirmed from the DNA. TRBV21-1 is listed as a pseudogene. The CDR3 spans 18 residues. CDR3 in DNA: TGTGCCAGCAGCAAAGAGCCGGCCCACAGGGGACCGCCCTACGAGCAGTACTTC. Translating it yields CASSKEPAHRGPPYEQYF.

The chain's CDR3 is CASSQSPGGAAKNIQYF. The CDR3 DNA is TGTGCCAGCAGCCAATCGCCGGGGGGGGCCGCCAAAAACATTCAGTACTTC. The V and J genes are TRBV16 and TRBJ2-4; TRBD2 matches 8 bases. Germline V CDR1 and CDR2: KGHSY, FQNENV. The CDR3 covers 17 residues. J was trimmed by 1 base and V by 0 bases; bases with no gene match: 5.

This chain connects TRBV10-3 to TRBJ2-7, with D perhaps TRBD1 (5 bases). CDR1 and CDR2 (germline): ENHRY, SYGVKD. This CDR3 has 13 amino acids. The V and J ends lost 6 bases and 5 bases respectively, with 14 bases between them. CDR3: CAISRADPHEQYF. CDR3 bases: TGTGCCATCAGCAGGGCAGACCCCCACGAGCAGTACTTC.

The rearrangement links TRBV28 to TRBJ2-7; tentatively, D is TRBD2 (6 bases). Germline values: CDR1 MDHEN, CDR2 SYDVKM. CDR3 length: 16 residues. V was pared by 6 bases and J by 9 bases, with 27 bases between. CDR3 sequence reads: CASSLPLAGTTNGQYF. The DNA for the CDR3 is TGTGCCAGCAGCCTCCCTCTGGCGGGGACCACTAACGGGCAGTACTTC.

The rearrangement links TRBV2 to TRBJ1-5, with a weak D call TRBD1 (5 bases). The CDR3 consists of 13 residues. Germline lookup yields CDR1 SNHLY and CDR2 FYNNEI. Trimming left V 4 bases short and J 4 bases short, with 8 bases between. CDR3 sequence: CASSGQSNQPQHF. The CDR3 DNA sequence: TGTGCCAGCAGTGGACAGTCAAATCAGCCCCAGCATTTT.

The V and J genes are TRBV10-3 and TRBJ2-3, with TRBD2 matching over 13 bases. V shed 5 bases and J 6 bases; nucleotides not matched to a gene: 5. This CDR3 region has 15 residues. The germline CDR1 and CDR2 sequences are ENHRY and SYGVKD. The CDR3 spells CAISRTSGGFDTQYF. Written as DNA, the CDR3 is TGTGCCATCAGTCGGACTAGCGGGGGTTTTGATACGCAGTATTTT.

The CDR3 DNA follows: TGTGCCAGCAGCCCCCGACAGAATTCGCTAGCCAAAAACATTCAGTACTTC. Translated: CASSPRQNSLAKNIQYF. J is TRBJ2-4 and V is TRBV4-2; maybe TRBD1 (5 bases). CDR3 length equals 17 residues. The ends were cut back, 4 bases at V and 0 bases at J, with 16 bases in the middle. Per the germline V gene, CDR1 is LGHNA and CDR2 is YNFKEQ.

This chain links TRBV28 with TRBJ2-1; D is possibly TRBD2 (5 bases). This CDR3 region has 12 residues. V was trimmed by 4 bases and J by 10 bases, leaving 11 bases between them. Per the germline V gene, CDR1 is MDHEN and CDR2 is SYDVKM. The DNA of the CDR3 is TGTGCCAGCAGTTCCCTGGGAGAGGAGCAGTTCTTC. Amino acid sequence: CASSSLGEEQFF.

CDR3 nucleotides: TGTGCCAGCAGCCAGCCAGGGGGCTCTGGAAACACCATATATTTT. Translating it yields CASSQPGGSGNTIYF. The V and J genes are TRBV4-2 and TRBJ1-3; 7 nucleotides line up with TRBD1. The CDR3 length is 15 residues. The germline CDR1 and CDR2 sequences are LGHNA and YNFKEQ. Germline trimming cut 3 bases from V and 0 bases from J; bases unmatched to any gene: 2.